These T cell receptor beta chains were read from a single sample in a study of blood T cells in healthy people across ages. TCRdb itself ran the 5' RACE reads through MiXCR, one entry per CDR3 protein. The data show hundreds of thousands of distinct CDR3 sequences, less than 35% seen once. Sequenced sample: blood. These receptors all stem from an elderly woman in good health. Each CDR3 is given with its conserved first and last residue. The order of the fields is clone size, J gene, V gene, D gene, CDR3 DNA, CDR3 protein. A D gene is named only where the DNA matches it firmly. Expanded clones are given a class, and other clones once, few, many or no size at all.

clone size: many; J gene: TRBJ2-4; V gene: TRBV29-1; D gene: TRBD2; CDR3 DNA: TGCAGCGTTGAAGCCCGGGGGGGAGCCAAAAACATTCAGTACTTC; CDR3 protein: CSVEARGGAKNIQYF
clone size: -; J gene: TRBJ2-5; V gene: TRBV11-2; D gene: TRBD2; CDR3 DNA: TGTGCCAGCAGCCCCCCGTTACAGGGGGCGAGACTACTAGCGGGGGGGCCGTGGCAAGAGACCCAGTACTTC; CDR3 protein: CASSPPLQGARLLAGGPWQETQYF
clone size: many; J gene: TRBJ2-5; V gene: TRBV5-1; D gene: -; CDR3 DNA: TGCGCCGGCAGCGAGGGCCCGTCCGAGACCCAGTACTTC; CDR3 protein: CAGSEGPSETQYF
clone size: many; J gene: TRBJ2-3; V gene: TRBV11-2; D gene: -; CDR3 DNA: TGTGCCAGCAGCCCCAGTAGGGTAGCAGATACGCAGTATTTT; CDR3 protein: CASSPSRVADTQYF
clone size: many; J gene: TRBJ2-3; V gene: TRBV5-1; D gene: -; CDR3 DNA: TGCGCCAGCAGCCCAGCGGTGGGGGTTCAGAGGATGGATACGCAGTATTTT; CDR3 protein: CASSPAVGVQRMDTQYF
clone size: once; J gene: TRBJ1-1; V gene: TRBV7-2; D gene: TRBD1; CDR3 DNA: TGTGCCAGCAGCGAACTCAGGGGGCAAGCTTTCTTT; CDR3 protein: CASSELRGQAFF
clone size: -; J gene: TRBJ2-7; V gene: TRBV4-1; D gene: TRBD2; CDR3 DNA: TGCGCCAGCAGCCAAGTGGGGACTAGCGGGGGGGCGTATGAGCAGTACTTC; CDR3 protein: CASSQVGTSGGAYEQYF
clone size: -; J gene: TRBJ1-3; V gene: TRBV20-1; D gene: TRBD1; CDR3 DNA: TGCAGTGCAAAAACAGGGGGCAGAGGTGGAAACACCATATATTTT; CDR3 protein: CSAKTGGRGGNTIYF
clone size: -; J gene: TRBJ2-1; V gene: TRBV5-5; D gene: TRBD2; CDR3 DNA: TGTGCCAGCAGCTTGGCCTCGGGACTAAACTACAATGAGCAGTTCTTC; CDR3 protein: CASSLASGLNYNEQFF
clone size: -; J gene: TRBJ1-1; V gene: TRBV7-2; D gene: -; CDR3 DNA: TGTGCCAGCAGCTTAGGGGGGGCTTTCTTT; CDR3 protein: CASSLGGAFF
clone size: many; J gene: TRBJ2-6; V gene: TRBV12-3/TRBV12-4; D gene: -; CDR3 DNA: TGTGCCAGCAGCATGACGACGCAGCGGACTTTC; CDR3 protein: CASSMTTQRTF
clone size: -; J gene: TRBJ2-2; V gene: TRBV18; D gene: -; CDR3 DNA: TGTGCCACCGGAGCGAACACCGGGGAGCTGTTTTTT; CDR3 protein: CATGANTGELFF
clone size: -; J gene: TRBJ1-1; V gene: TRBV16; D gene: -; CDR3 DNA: TGTGCCAGCAGCCACCTGGGGGACGAGAACACTGAAGCTTTCTTT; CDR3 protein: CASSHLGDENTEAFF
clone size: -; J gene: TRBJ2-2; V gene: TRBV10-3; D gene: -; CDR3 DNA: TGTGCCATCAGTGGCCAGGGGATGGTCACCGGGGAGCTGTTTTTT; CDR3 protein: CAISGQGMVTGELFF
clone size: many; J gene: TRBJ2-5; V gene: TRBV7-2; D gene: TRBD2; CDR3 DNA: TGTGCCAGCAGCTCGCTCGGGGGGCAGTACTTC; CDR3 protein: CASSSLGGQYF
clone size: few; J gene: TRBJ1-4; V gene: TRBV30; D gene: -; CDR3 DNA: TGTGCCTGGAGTCGGGGACCCTTAGGTGGGGCAACTAATGAAAAACTGTTTTTT; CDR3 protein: CAWSRGPLGGATNEKLFF
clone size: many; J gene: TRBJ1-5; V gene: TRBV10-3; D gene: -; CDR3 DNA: TGTGCCATCAGAGCTGACGGGAATAGCAATCAGCCCCAGCATTTT; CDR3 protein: CAIRADGNSNQPQHF
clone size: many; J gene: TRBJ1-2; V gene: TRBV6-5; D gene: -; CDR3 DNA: TGTGCCAGCAGTTACACCTACAGGGAAGGCTACACCTTC; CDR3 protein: CASSYTYREGYTF
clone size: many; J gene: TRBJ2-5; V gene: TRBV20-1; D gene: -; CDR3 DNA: TGCAGTGCTAGAGATTCAAACCGGGACTCCCAGTACTTC; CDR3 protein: CSARDSNRDSQYF
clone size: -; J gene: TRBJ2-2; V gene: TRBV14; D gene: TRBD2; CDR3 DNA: TGTGCCAGCAGCCGTCTAGCGGGGGGGTTGAACACCGGGGAGCTGTTTTTT; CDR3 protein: CASSRLAGGLNTGELFF
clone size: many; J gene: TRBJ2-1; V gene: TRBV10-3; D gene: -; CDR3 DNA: TGTGCCATCAGTGAAGCGATCAACTCCTACAATGAGCAGTTCTTC; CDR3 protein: CAISEAINSYNEQFF
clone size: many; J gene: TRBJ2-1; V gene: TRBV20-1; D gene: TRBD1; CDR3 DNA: TGCAGTGCCAGGGACAGGGACTACAATGAGCAGTTCTTC; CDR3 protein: CSARDRDYNEQFF
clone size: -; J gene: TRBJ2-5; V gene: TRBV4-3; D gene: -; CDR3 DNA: TGCGCCAGCAGCCAAGACAGGGCTAAAGAGACCCAGTACTTC; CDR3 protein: CASSQDRAKETQYF
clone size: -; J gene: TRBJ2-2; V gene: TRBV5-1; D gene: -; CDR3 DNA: TGCGCCAGCAGCTTGATCAGAGCGAACACCGGGGAGCTGTTTTTT; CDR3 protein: CASSLIRANTGELFF
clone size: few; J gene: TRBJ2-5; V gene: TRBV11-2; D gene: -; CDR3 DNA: TGTGCCAGCAGCTTCTCCATCCTTCGACAGCAAGAGACCCAGTACTTC; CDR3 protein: CASSFSILRQQETQYF
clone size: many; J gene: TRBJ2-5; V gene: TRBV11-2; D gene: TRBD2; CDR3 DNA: TGTGCCAGCAGCTTGCAAATAGCGGGGGGGCAAGAGACCCAGTACTTC; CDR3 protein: CASSLQIAGGQETQYF
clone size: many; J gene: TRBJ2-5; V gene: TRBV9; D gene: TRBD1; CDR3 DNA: TGTGCCAGCAGCGTAAGGGACAGGCTTCAAGAGACCCAGTACTTC; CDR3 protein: CASSVRDRLQETQYF
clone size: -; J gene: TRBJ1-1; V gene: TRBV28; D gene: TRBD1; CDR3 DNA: TGTGCCAGCAGTCCCTACCTGACAGGGTTTCGAACTGAAGCTTTCTTT; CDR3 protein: CASSPYLTGFRTEAFF
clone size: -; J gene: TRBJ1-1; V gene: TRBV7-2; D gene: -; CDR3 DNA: TGTGCCAGCAGCTTAGTGCGGCTTTTGAACACTGAAGCTTTCTTT; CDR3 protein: CASSLVRLLNTEAFF